This T cell receptor beta chain is from a study of shared clonotypes between healthy human individuals. Whole-study results and caveats: Though the depth was large, rarefaction showed that sorted-subset sequencing was incomplete.

Regarding this clone: What it binds is unknown.

Naive CD8 isolation took CD45RO-negative cells positively selected for CCR7 and excluded terminally differentiated effector memory CD45RA+ cells. Donors, without exception, were Caucasian adults residing in Nashville, Tennessee. This table comes from immunoSEQ multiplex PCR, and its TCRdb copy is limited to in-frame clones, with some not included. The sample holds around 1,900,000 clones, just under 95% seen once. Germline V gene lookup returns CDR1 SNHLY and CDR2 FYNNEI. Trimming removed 8 bases from V and 5 bases from J, with 10 bases in between. The CDR3 sequence is 12 residues long. The chain is built from TRBV2 and TRBJ2-1; possibly TRBD1 for D (6 bases). Sequencing was done on a sample of naive CD8+ T cells from PBMCs. This sequence was found in a man between 18 and 29 years old in good health. Some clones in this sample may be carry-over from other donors' samples. The CDR3 is CASWGRNNEQFF. Written as DNA, the CDR3 is TGTGCCAGCTGGGGGCGGAACAATGAGCAGTTCTTC.